The following is a T cell receptor beta chain sequence with its context. Profiled with immunoSEQ multiplex PCR; TCRdb holds only in-frame clones, not every one. Found here are 370,000 or so clones, more than 70% of them singletons; the top ten hold around 1.3%. This sample stems from a study of blood T cell repertoires in COVID-19. Grouping used clinical history reported by participants in a survey and questionnaire. Recovered participants had two consecutive negative NP/OP PCR tests, healthcare professional clearance, or symptom resolution. Sequences were obtained from PBMCs or T cells enriched from blood (not recorded which). This TCR came from a man aged 25-40 years who had recovered from COVID-19.

DNA for the CDR3: TGTGCCAGCAGCTTCGGACAGGTTTTGAGCGAAAAACTGTTTTTT. Protein: CASSFGQVLSEKLFF. The chain employs TRBV11-2 and TRBJ1-4; 7 bases fit TRBD1. Germline-derived CDR1 and CDR2 are SGHAT and FQNNGV. The CDR3 consists of 15 residues. With 3 bases clipped from V and 8 bases from J, the junction kept 9 bases outside the gene matches.